This TCR beta chain was observed in a study of cytomegalovirus exposure and HLA in healthy donors. With 60 Vbeta and 13 Jbeta primers, the PCR was carried out. Libraries were prepared by immunoSEQ multiplex PCR; TCRdb keeps only in-frame clonotypes and omits some of them. The table includes 90,000 to 150,000 clones, over 75% detected once. Germline CDR1 reads GTSNPN; CDR2 reads SVGIG (reference sequence). This CDR3 comprises 12 residues. V was cut by 7 bases and J by 1 base, with 11 bases left in between. The chain recombines TRBV30 with TRBJ2-7, with unresolved D. The TCR sequence derives from a middle-aged man in good health and CMV-seronegative. Sequencing used PBMCs. CDR3 sequence: CASSSASYEQYF. The CDR3 DNA follows: TGTGCCTCCAGTTCTGCTTCCTACGAGCAGTACTTC.